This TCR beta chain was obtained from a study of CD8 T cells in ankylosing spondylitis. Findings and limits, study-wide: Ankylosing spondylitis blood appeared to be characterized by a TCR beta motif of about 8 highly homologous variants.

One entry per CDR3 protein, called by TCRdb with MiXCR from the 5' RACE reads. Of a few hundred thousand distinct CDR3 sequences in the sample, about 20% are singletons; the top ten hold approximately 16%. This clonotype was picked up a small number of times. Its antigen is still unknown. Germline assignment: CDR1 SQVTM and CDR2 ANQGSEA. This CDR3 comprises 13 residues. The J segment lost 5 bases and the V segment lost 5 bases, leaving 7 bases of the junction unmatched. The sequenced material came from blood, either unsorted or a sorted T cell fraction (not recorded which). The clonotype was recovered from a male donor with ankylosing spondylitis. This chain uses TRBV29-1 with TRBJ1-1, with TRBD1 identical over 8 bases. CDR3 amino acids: CSVQGAVGTEAFF. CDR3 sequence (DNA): TGCAGCGTTCAGGGGGCTGTAGGAACTGAAGCTTTCTTT.